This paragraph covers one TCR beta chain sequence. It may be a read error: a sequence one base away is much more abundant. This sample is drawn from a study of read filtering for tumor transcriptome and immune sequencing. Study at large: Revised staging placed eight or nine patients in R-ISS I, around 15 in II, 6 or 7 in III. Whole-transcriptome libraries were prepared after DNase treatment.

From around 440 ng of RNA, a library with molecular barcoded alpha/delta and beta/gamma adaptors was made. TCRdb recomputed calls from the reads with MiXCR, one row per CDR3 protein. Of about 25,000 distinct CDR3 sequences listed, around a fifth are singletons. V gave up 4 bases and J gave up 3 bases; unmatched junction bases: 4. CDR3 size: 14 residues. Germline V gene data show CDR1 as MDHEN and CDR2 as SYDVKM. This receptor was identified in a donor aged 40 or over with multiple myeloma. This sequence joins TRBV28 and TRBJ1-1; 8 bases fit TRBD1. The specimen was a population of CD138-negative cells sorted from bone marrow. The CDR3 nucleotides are TGTGCCAGCAGTTCAGAGGACAGGGACACTGAAGCTTTCTTT. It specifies CASSSEDRDTEAFF.